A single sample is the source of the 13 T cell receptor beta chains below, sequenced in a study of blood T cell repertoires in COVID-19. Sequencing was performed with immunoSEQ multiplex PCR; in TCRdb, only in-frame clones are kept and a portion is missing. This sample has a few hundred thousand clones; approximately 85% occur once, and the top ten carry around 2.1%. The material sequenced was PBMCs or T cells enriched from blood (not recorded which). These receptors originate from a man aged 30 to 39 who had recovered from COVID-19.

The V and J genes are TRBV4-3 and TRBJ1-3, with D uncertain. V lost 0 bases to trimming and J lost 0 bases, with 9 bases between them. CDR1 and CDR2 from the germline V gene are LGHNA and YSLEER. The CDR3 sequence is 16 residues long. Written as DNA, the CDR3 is TGCGCCAGCAGCCAAGATGGAGGGTACTCTGGAAACACCATATATTTT. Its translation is CASSQDGGYSGNTIYF.

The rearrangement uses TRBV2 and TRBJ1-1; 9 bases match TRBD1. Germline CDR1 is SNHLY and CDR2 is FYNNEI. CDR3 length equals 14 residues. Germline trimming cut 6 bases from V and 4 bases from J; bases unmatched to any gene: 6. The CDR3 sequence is CASRGTGGGTEAFF. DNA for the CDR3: TGTGCCAGCAGAGGTACAGGGGGCGGCACTGAAGCTTTCTTT.

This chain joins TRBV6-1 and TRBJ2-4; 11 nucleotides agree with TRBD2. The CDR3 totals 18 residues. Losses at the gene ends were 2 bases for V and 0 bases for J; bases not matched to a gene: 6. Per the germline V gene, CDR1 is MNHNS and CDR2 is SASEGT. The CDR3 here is CASSERLAGLIAKNIQYF. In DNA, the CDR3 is TGTGCCAGCAGTGAAAGACTAGCGGGGTTAATAGCCAAAAACATTCAGTACTTC.

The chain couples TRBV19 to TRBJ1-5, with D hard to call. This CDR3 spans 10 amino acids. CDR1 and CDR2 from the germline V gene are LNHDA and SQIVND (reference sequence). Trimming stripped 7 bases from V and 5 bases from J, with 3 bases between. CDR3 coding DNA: TGTGCCAGTAACTATCAGCCCCAGCATTTT. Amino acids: CASNYQPQHF.

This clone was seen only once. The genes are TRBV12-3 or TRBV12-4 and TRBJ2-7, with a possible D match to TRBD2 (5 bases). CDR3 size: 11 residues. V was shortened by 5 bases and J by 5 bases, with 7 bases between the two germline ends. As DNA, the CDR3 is TGTGCCAGCAGTCACGGGAACGAGCAGTACTTC. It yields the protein CASSHGNEQYF.

CDR3 DNA: TGTGCCAGCAGCGCAAGGGGACAGGGGGACTCACCCCTCCACTTT. This translates into CASSARGQGDSPLHF. The rearrangement links TRBV6-5 to TRBJ1-6, with 11 bases matching TRBD1. Per germline, CDR1 MNHEY and CDR2 SVGAGI. The junction had 8 bases not matched to a gene; V was cut back by 6 bases and J by 10 bases. There are 15 residues in the CDR3.

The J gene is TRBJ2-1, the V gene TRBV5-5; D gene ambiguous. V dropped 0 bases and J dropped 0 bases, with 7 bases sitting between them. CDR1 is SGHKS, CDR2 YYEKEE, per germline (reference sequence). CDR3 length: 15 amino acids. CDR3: CASSLAASSYNEQFF. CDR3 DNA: TGTGCCAGCAGCTTGGCGGCTAGCTCCTACAATGAGCAGTTCTTC.

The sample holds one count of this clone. The CDR3 sequence: CSVERRGLNTEAFF. The CDR3 DNA sequence: TGCAGCGTTGAGAGGAGAGGTCTGAACACTGAAGCTTTCTTT. The rearrangement links TRBV29-1 to TRBJ1-1; no clear D gene. The ends were cut back, 3 bases at V and 0 bases at J, with 11 bases in the middle. CDR3 length: 14 residues. Germline CDR1 and CDR2: SQVTM and ANQGSEA.

The CDR3, as DNA: TGTGCCAGCAGCTTGAGTCCCGGCAATGAGCAGTTCTTC. Its protein product is CASSLSPGNEQFF. The rearrangement joins TRBV7-3 to TRBJ2-1; D is unresolved. V lost 3 bases to trimming and J lost 6 bases, with 9 bases between them. The germline gives CDR1 SGHTA, CDR2 FQGTGA. This CDR3 is built from 13 residues. Full variable domain (rest looked up from reference TRBV7-3 and TRBJ2-1): GAGVSQTPSNKVTEKGKYVELRCDPISGHTALYWYRQSLGQGPEFLIYFQGTGAADDSGLPNDRFFAVRPEGSVSTLKIQRTERGDSAVYLCASSLSPGNEQFFGPGTRLTVL.

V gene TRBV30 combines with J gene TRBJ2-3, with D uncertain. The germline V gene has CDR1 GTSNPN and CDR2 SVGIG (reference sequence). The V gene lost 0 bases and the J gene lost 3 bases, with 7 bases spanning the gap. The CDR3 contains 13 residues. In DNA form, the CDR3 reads TGTGCCTGGAGTGTACAGACAACAGATACGCAGTATTTT. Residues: CAWSVQTTDTQYF.

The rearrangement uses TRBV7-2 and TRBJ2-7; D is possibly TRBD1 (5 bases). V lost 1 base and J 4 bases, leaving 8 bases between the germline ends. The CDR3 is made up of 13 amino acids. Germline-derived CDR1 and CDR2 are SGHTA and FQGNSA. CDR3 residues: CASSLGSGYEQYF. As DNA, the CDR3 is TGTGCCAGCAGCTTAGGGTCAGGGTACGAGCAGTACTTC.

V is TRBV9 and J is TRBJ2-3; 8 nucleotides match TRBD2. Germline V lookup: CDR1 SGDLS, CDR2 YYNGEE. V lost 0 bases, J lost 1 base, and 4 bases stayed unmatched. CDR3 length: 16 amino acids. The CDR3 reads CASSVVGGGRTDTQYF. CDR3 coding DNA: TGTGCCAGCAGCGTAGTAGGCGGGGGGCGCACAGATACGCAGTATTTT.

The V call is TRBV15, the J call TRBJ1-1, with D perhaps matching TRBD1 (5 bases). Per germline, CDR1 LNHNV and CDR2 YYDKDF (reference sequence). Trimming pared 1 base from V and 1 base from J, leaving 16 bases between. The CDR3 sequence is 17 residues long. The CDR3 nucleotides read TGTGCCACCAGCAGAGTCCCCAGGGAGGAAGGGAACACTGAAGCTTTCTTT. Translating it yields CATSRVPREEGNTEAFF.